This T cell receptor beta chain was sequenced during a study of spatial heterogeneity in lung cancer. Turning to the study itself: Raw reads showed each unique TCR and UMI combination turning up more than ten times on average.

This clonotype was seen more than once but under ten times. Antigen: not known. Study results and limitations: Circulating ubiquitous expanded tumor TCRs were observed more frequently at resection than at follow-up.

Time point defined: sample taken at primary tumor resection. TCRs were sequenced from unsorted whole RNA of tumor, nontumor lung or PBMC. Samples came from 70 to 80 TRACERx patients with untreated early-stage lung cancer. The CDR3 is made up of 16 amino acids. Trimming at V came to 7 bases and at J to 4 bases, leaving 12 bases not matched to a gene. The study tagged each TCR cDNA molecule with a unique molecular identifier. Each CDR3 protein is one row after TCRdb ran MiXCR on the 5' RACE reads. The table lists 17,000 or so distinct CDR3 sequences, about a fifth of them singletons. This chain joins TRBV12-3 or TRBV12-4 and TRBJ2-5; 10 bases agree with TRBD2. The specimen was PBMCs, collected at surgery. The receptor was derived from a female donor with early-stage non-small cell lung cancer. CDR3 bases: TGTGCCAGCACCCAGGGGGTAGCGGGAGGAGGAGAGACCCAGTACTTC. Amino acid sequence: CASTQGVAGGGETQYF.